The rows below give T cell receptor beta chains drawn from one sample of a study of Ad26.COV2.S vaccination and SARS-CoV-2 variants. Profiling relied on immunoSEQ multiplex PCR, and the TCRdb table lists in-frame clones only, not all of them. The repertoire includes about 420,000 clones, over 75% of them detected once, and roughly 4% sits in the top ten. The sample was peripheral blood, taken in a trial of Ad26.COV2.S vaccine versus placebo. These receptors all stem from a person between 18 and 65 years old who received the Ad26.COV2.S COVID-19 vaccine or a placebo. Both conserved end residues are part of each CDR3. The D gene is left open where the match is weak.

V gene: TRBV4-1
D gene: TRBD2
J gene: TRBJ2-5
CDR3 DNA: TGCGCCAGCAGCCAGATCCGGACGGGAGGGCAAGAGACCCAGTACTTC
CDR3 protein: CASSQIRTGGQETQYF

V gene: TRBV28
D gene: .
J gene: TRBJ2-7
CDR3 DNA: TGTGCCAGCAGTTTACATTACGAGCAGTACTTC
CDR3 protein: CASSLHYEQYF

V gene: TRBV4-1
D gene: .
J gene: TRBJ1-6
CDR3 DNA: TGCGCCAGCAGCCAAGTAGCGCAGGGACTAAATTCACCCCTCCACTTT
CDR3 protein: CASSQVAQGLNSPLHF

V gene: TRBV29-1
D gene: .
J gene: TRBJ2-5
CDR3 DNA: TGCAGCGTTGGGCAGGGGATAAAAGAGACCCAGTACTTC
CDR3 protein: CSVGQGIKETQYF

V gene: TRBV19
D gene: .
J gene: TRBJ1-1
CDR3 DNA: TGTGCCAGTAGCCCACGGGTGCCGGGGGCTGAAGCTTTCTTT
CDR3 protein: CASSPRVPGAEAFF

V gene: TRBV19
D gene: .
J gene: TRBJ1-2
CDR3 DNA: TGTGCCAGTACTTGGCTGGGGGGAGAGGGCTACACCTTC
CDR3 protein: CASTWLGGEGYTF

V gene: TRBV29-1
D gene: .
J gene: TRBJ1-2
CDR3 DNA: TGCAGCGTTGAAGTGGGGGAACTTGACTATGGCTACACCTTC
CDR3 protein: CSVEVGELDYGYTF

V gene: TRBV9
D gene: TRBD1
J gene: TRBJ1-6
CDR3 DNA: TGTGCCAGCAGCGTAGGAGGGACAGGTAATTCACCCCTCCACTTT
CDR3 protein: CASSVGGTGNSPLHF

V gene: TRBV30
D gene: .
J gene: TRBJ2-2
CDR3 DNA: TGTGCCTGGAGTGTACACGTACACCAACCCGGGGAGCTGTTTTTT
CDR3 protein: CAWSVHVHQPGELFF

V gene: TRBV7-8
D gene: .
J gene: TRBJ1-6
CDR3 DNA: TGTGCCAGCAGCTCCGCCGCAGTCGGCAGGGCTAATTCACCCCTCCACTTT
CDR3 protein: CASSSAAVGRANSPLHF

V gene: TRBV4-3
D gene: TRBD2
J gene: TRBJ2-1
CDR3 DNA: TGCGCCAGCAGCCAAGACCCTAGCGGGGCCGAGCAGTTCTTC
CDR3 protein: CASSQDPSGAEQFF